This entry lists 19 T cell receptor beta chains sequenced from one sample in a study of blood T cell repertoires in COVID-19. Profiled with immunoSEQ multiplex PCR; TCRdb holds only in-frame clones, not every one. Altogether 250,000 to 350,000 clones are present, about 85% being singletons, with the ten largest covering around 2.9%. Sequenced sample: PBMCs or T cells enriched from blood (not recorded which). The receptors come from a woman between 45 and 65 years old who had recovered from COVID-19.

This chain's CDR3 is CASSPGDRGLLGEKLFF. Here the CDR3 DNA reads TGTGCCAGCAGCCCAGGGGACAGGGGGCTTTTGGGTGAAAAACTGTTTTTT. The chain employs TRBV5-5 and TRBJ1-4, with TRBD1 identical over 12 bases. J gave up 7 bases and V 4 bases, and 11 bases lay outside the gene matches. The CDR3 runs to 17 residues. Germline V gene lookup returns CDR1 SGHKS and CDR2 YYEKEE (reference sequence).

The chain combines TRBV4-2 with TRBJ2-1, with a weak D call TRBD1 (6 bases). V was pared by 0 bases and J by 8 bases, with 8 bases between. CDR1 and CDR2 from the germline V gene are LGHNA and YNFKEQ. This CDR3 spans 13 amino acids. For the CDR3, the DNA is TGTGCCAGCAGCCAAGATAAGGGGGATGAGCAGTTCTTC. It is translated as CASSQDKGDEQFF.

This clone was seen just once. This chain joins TRBV5-4 and TRBJ2-1; 9 bases are a match to TRBD2. The trim removed 9 bases at V and 0 bases at J, leaving 22 bases unmatched. CDR1 is SGHNT and CDR2 is YYREEE in the germline V gene (reference sequence). The CDR3 extends over 20 amino acids. The CDR3 sequence: CATYWDLSGSALGSYNEQFF. The CDR3 DNA reads as TGTGCCACCTATTGGGATCTTAGCGGGAGTGCATTGGGCTCCTACAATGAGCAGTTCTTC.

The chain links TRBV4-3 to TRBJ2-3; weak D call: TRBD2 (6 bases). The CDR3 contains 13 residues. V lost 6 bases to trimming and J lost 9 bases, with 16 bases between them. Per the germline V gene, CDR1 is LGHNA and CDR2 is YSLEER. This CDR3 is CASRGRIGSTQYF. CDR3 DNA sequence: TGCGCCAGCAGAGGGAGGATTGGGAGCACGCAGTATTTT.

The chain is built from TRBV12-5 and TRBJ2-2, with D possibly being TRBD1 (6 bases). Germline CDR1 reads LGHNT; CDR2 reads FRNRAP. The CDR3 is 16 amino acids. Trimming cost V 7 bases and J 7 bases, with 22 bases left between them. CDR3 in amino acids: CASAPKGHSGFGELFF. CDR3 bases: TGTGCTAGTGCCCCAAAGGGACATTCGGGTTTCGGGGAGCTGTTTTTT.

The rearrangement uses TRBV7-5 and TRBJ1-1. TRBV7-5 is reported as a pseudogene. The CDR3 covers 15 residues. CDR3 residues: CARSGTGGPNTEAFF. CDR3 bases: TGTGCCAGAAGCGGGACGGGGGGGCCGAACACTGAAGCTTTCTTT.

The chain carries TRBV28 and TRBJ1-1; TRBD1 agrees at 8 bases. There are 15 residues in the CDR3. Trimming removed 4 bases from V and 3 bases from J; junction bases left unmatched: 7. Germline V gene data show CDR1 as MDHEN and CDR2 as SYDVKM. The CDR3 loop is CASSYTGGEDTEAFF. The CDR3 region has the DNA TGTGCCAGCAGTTATACAGGGGGGGAGGACACTGAAGCTTTCTTT.

The rearrangement joins TRBV7-3 to TRBJ1-1; the D gene is possibly TRBD1 (6 bases). The V gene lost 5 bases and the J gene lost 2 bases, with 9 bases spanning the gap. Germline-derived CDR1 and CDR2 are SGHTA and FQGTGA. There are 13 residues in the CDR3. CDR3 nucleotide sequence: TGTGCCAGCAGCAGCAGGGGTAACACTGAAGCTTTCTTT. It is translated as CASSSRGNTEAFF. The full variable domain, in which reference TRBV7-3 and TRBJ1-1 provide the parts outside the CDR3, is GAGVSQTPSNKVTEKGKYVELRCDPISGHTALYWYRQSLGQGPEFLIYFQGTGAADDSGLPNDRFFAVRPEGSVSTLKIQRTERGDSAVYLCASSSRGNTEAFFGQGTRLTVV.

The J gene is TRBJ1-4, the V gene TRBV9; D gene unclear. Germline CDR1 is SGDLS and CDR2 is YYNGEE. V was shortened by 4 bases and J by 5 bases, with 12 bases between the two germline ends. The CDR3 consists of 14 residues. Written as DNA, the CDR3 is TGTGCCAGCAGCTCGGAGATTCCCAATGAAAAACTGTTTTTT. This sequence encodes CASSSEIPNEKLFF.

This clone was detected only once. This chain uses TRBV6-2 or TRBV6-3 with TRBJ1-1; 7 bases line up with TRBD1. V shed 2 bases, J shed 0 bases, and the junction held 0 bases outside the gene matches. Germline CDR1 is MNHEY and CDR2 is SVGEGT. The CDR3 contains 14 residues. The CDR3 nucleotides are TGTGCCAGCAGTTACCAGGGGGTGAACACTGAAGCTTTCTTT. Residues: CASSYQGVNTEAFF.

The gene calls are TRBV28 and TRBJ2-5; D is possibly TRBD2 (6 bases). CDR1 is MDHEN and CDR2 is SYDVKM in the germline V gene. This CDR3 has 13 amino acids. The germline V and J ends were trimmed by 6 bases and 5 bases, with 13 bases remaining between them. In DNA, the CDR3 is TGTGCCAGCAGCCCAGGGACTTCCGAGACCCAGTACTTC. Its protein is CASSPGTSETQYF.

This chain joins TRBV6-2 or TRBV6-3 and TRBJ1-1, with D unclear. This CDR3 is built from 13 residues. Trimming removed 5 bases from V and 1 base from J, with 8 bases in between. Looked up from germline, CDR1 is MNHEY and CDR2 is SVGEGT. DNA for the CDR3: TGTGCCAGCAGTCCCACTCAGAACACTGAAGCTTTCTTT. This sequence encodes CASSPTQNTEAFF.

V usage is TRBV28 and J usage is TRBJ1-2; D is ambiguous. Germline lookup yields CDR1 MDHEN and CDR2 SYDVKM. V was pared by 6 bases and J by 0 bases, with 5 bases between. The CDR3 runs to 12 residues. DNA for the CDR3: TGTGCCAGCAGGAACTCTAACTATGGCTACACCTTC. Residues: CASRNSNYGYTF.

The V and J genes are TRBV5-1 and TRBJ2-7; tentative D call: TRBD2 (6 bases). This CDR3 spans 13 amino acids. V lost 3 bases and J 4 bases, leaving 11 bases between the germline ends. Germline V lookup: CDR1 SGHRS, CDR2 YFSETQ. The CDR3 nucleotides are TGCGCCAGCAGCTCAGGGCGGGAATACGAGCAGTACTTC. Amino acid sequence: CASSSGREYEQYF.

This chain joins TRBV7-6 and TRBJ1-2; D not certain. Trimming took off 5 bases at V and 3 bases at J, with 10 bases between the two ends. CDR3 length equals 13 residues. Germline-derived CDR1 and CDR2 are SGHVS and FNYEAQ. The CDR3: CASSPVGYYGYTF. CDR3 DNA sequence: TGTGCCAGCAGCCCAGTGGGCTACTATGGCTACACCTTC.

The J gene is TRBJ2-1, the V gene TRBV3-1 (or the pseudogene TRBV3-2), with D possibly matching TRBD2 (5 bases). The CDR3 totals 13 residues. Trimming removed 2 bases at V and 9 bases at J, with 11 bases between. The germline V gene encodes CDR1 LGHDT and CDR2 YNNKEL (reference sequence). CDR3 coding DNA: TGTGCCAGCAGCCAACGCGAGGAGGCTGAGCAGTTCTTC. It is translated as CASSQREEAEQFF.

The rearrangement links TRBV6-5 to TRBJ1-2, with D uncertain. Germline V lookup: CDR1 MNHEY, CDR2 SVGAGI. CDR3 size: 13 residues. V lost 8 bases and J lost 5, with 15 bases in between. CDR3 protein: CASWDYGGYGYTF. In nucleotides, the CDR3 is TGTGCCAGCTGGGATTACGGAGGGTATGGCTACACCTTC.

This clone has a single count. The chain is built from TRBV20-1 and TRBJ1-2; 11 nucleotides line up with TRBD1. J gave up 7 bases and V 7 bases, and 2 bases lay outside the gene matches. CDR3 length: 11 amino acids. The germline V gene encodes CDR1 DFQATT and CDR2 SNEGSKA (reference sequence). The CDR3 reads CSGTGGIGYTF. The CDR3 nucleotides are TGCAGTGGGACAGGGGGCATTGGCTACACCTTC.

The chain couples TRBV28 to TRBJ1-5; perhaps TRBD1 as D (6 bases). Trimming left V 2 bases short and J 4 bases short, with 18 bases between. Germline assignment: CDR1 MDHEN and CDR2 SYDVKM. This CDR3 has 17 residues. The CDR3 nucleotides are TGTGCCAGCAGTTTACTTTTCTCAGGGGCCGGGAATCAGCCCCAGCATTTT. The encoded protein is CASSLLFSGAGNQPQHF.